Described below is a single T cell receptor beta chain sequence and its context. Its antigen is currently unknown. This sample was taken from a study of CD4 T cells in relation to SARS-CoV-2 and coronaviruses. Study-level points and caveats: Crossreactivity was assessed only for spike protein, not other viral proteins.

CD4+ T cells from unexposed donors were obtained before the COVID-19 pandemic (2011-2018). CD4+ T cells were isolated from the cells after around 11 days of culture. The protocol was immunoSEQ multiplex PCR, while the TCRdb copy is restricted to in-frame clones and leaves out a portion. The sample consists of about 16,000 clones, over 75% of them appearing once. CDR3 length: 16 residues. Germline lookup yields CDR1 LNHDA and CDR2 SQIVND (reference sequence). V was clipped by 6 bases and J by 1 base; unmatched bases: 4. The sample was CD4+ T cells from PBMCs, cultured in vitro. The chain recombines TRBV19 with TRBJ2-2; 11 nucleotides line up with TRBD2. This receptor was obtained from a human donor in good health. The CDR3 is CASRTTSGRNTGELFF. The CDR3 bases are TGTGCCAGTAGAACTACTAGCGGGAGGAACACCGGGGAGCTGTTTTTT.